This T cell receptor (beta chain) was identified in a study of cytomegalovirus exposure and HLA in healthy donors. Study results and limitations: The listing of 150 to 200 TCR beta chains classed them as cytomegalovirus-associated.

Assay used: immunoSEQ multiplex PCR; TCRdb lists only in-frame clones, some missing. Of about 310,000 clones listed, approximately 88% are singletons. This CDR3 region has 20 residues. Germline V lookup: CDR1 LNHNV, CDR2 YYDKDF (reference sequence). Trimming took off 3 bases at V and 2 bases at J, with 27 bases between the two ends. For this clone: Its target is not known.

The sequenced sample was PBMCs. This chain connects TRBV15 to TRBJ2-3; D might be TRBD1 (6 bases). The sequence was collected from a man aged 25 to 45 in good health and CMV-seronegative. The CDR3 region has the DNA TGTGCCACCAGCAGCTCGCTTTGGGCACTTCAGGGGAACCTCACAGATACGCAGTATTTT. This codes for CATSSSLWALQGNLTDTQYF.